The following is a T cell receptor beta chain sequence with its context. Its antigen is not known. The entry originates in a study of T cell repertoires in cytomegalovirus infection. Study overall: HLA-B-restricted CMV epitopes that are well studied were used alongside recently identified HLA-C-restricted ones. Findings and limits, study-wide: The ex vivo response showed dominance by HLA-C-restricted CMV-specific TCR beta clonotypes. Summed frequency of shared TCR beta families picked out CMV carriers who also had the relevant HLA.

MiXCR was run by TCRdb on the reads, yielding one entry per CDR3 protein. Of 160,000 or so distinct CDR3 sequences detected, less than 25% appear once; the ten largest clones hold 20% to 30%. The CDR3 has 14 amino acids. J was trimmed by 4 bases and V by 7 bases; bases with no gene match: 5. This material consisted of CD8+ T cells from cultured PBMCs, taken from culture after CMV antigen stimulation. This TCR came from a human donor in good health (CMV status not recorded). Some clones in this sample may be carry-over from other donors' samples. The chain is built from TRBV12-3 or TRBV12-4 and TRBJ1-5, with 9 bases matching TRBD1. CDR3 sequence reads: CASTSGQGNQPQHF. The CDR3 DNA reads TGTGCCAGCACCTCGGGACAGGGTAATCAGCCCCAGCATTTT.